This T cell receptor beta chain was profiled in a study of cytomegalovirus exposure and HLA in healthy donors. General study results and limits: An assumption of roughly uniform sequencing depth across donors underlay the presence/absence analyses. Differences between HLA loci emerged in a later analysis of TCR association rates, with DRB1 most and HLA-C fewest.

PCR used 60 Vbeta primers and 13 Jbeta primers. Produced via immunoSEQ multiplex PCR; TCRdb's table is partial and in-frame only. The repertoire holds about 150,000 clones, with more than 65% as singletons. Trimming left V 4 bases short and J 6 bases short, with 22 bases between. This CDR3 has 16 residues. Germline V CDR1 and CDR2: SGHRS, YFSETQ. This clone was detected only once. Its antigen remains unidentified. The clonotype was recovered from a man in his forties or fifties in good health and CMV-seropositive. The material sequenced was PBMCs. This chain links TRBV5-1 with TRBJ1-2, with D possibly matching TRBD1 (5 bases). CDR3 amino acids: CASSPSGGIGIDGYTF. DNA of the CDR3: TGCGCCAGCAGCCCCTCGGGGGGAATTGGTATTGATGGCTACACCTTC.